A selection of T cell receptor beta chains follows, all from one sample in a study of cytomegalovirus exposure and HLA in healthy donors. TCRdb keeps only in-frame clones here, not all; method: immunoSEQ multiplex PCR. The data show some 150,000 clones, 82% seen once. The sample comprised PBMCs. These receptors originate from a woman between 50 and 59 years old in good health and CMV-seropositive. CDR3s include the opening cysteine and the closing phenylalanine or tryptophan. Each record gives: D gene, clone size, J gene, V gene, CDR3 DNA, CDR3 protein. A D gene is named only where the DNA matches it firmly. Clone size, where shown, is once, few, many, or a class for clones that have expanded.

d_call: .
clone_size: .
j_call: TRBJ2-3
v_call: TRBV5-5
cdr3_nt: TGTGCCAGCAGCTTAAGGCCAGGGGAAAAAGATACGCAGTATTTT
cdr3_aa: CASSLRPGEKDTQYF

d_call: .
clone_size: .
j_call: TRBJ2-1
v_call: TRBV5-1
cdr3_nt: TGCGCCAGCAGCTCCATCGGAGGCTCCTACAATGAGCAGTTCTTC
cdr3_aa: CASSSIGGSYNEQFF

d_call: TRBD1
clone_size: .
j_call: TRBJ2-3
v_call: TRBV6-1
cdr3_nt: TGTGCCAGCAGCTCAAATACAGGGGGCACAGATACGCAGTATTTT
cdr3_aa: CASSSNTGGTDTQYF

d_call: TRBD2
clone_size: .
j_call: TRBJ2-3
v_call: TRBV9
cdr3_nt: TGTGCCAGCAGCGCCCGCGGGGGGCCTAGCACAGATACGCAGTATTTT
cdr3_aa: CASSARGGPSTDTQYF

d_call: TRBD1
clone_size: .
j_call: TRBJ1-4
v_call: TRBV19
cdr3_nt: TGTGCCAGTAGTGTACAGGGGTCTCGGGAAAAACTGTTTTTT
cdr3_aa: CASSVQGSREKLFF

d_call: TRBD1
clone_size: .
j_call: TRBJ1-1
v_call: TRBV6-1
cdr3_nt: TGTGCCAACAGTGACCGGGACAGGGTTACTGAAGCTTTCTTT
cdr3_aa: CANSDRDRVTEAFF

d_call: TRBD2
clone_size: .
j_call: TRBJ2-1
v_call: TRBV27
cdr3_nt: TGTGCCAGCAGTGTGTTGTGGGGGGGTATAGACAATGAGCAGTTCTTC
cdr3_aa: CASSVLWGGIDNEQFF

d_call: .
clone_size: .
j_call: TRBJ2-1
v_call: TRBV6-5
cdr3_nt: TGTGCCAGCAGTTACTCGCAACTAGTTGGTGAGCAGTTCTTC
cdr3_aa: CASSYSQLVGEQFF

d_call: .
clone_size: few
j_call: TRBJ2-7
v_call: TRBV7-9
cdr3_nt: TGTTCCAGCGGGACAGGAAGTAGGGAGCAGTACTTC
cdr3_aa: CSSGTGSREQYF

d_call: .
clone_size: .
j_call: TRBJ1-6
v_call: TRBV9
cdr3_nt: TGTGCCAGCAGCGTAAGCGAGAACTCAAATTCACCCCTCCACTTT
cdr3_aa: CASSVSENSNSPLHF

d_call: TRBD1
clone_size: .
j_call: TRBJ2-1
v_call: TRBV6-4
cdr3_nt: TGTGCCAGCAGAGGGGGCCCTTACAATGAGCAGTTCTTC
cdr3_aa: CASRGGPYNEQFF

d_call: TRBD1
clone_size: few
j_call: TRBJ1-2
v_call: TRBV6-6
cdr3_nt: TGTGCCAGCAATGTTGGACAGGGAGGCTACACCTTC
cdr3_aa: CASNVGQGGYTF

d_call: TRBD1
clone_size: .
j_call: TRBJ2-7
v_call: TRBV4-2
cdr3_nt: TGTGCCAGCAGCCGAGGACAGGGCCTATACGAGCAGTACTTC
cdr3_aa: CASSRGQGLYEQYF

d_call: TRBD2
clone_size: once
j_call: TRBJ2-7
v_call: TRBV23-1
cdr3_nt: TGCGCCAGCTTCTCTGCTGGTGAAGCCGGGACTAGCGGGGTTCTGGACGAGCAGTACTTC
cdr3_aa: CASFSAGEAGTSGVLDEQYF

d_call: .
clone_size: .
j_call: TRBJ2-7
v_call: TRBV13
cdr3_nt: TGTGCCAGCAGCTTAGGGGCTAGCGACGAGCAGTACTTC
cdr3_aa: CASSLGASDEQYF

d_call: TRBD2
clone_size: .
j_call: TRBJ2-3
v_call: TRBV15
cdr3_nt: TGTGCCACCAGCAGACCAGGACTAGGGACAGATACGCAGTATTTT
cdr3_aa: CATSRPGLGTDTQYF

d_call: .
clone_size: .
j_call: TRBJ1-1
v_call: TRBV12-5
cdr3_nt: TGTGCTAGTGGCCCAGGGATGAGGAACACTGAAGCTTTCTTT
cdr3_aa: CASGPGMRNTEAFF

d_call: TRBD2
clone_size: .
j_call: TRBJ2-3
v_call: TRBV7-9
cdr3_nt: TGTGCCAGCCGACGGGGGGGCAGCACAGATACGCAGTATTTT
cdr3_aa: CASRRGGSTDTQYF

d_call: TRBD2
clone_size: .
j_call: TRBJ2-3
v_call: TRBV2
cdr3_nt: TGTGCCAGCAGTGGCCAACTAGCGGGGGTCTCAGATACGCAGTATTTT
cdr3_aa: CASSGQLAGVSDTQYF

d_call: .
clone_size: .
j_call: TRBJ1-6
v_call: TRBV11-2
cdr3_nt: TGTGCCAGCAGCGTGTCGGGACTCCTTACTTCACCCCTCCGCTTT
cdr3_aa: CASSVSGLLTSPLRF

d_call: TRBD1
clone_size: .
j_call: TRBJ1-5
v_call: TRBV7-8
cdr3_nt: TGTGCCAGCAGCTTCGGACAGGCCCCTAATCAGCCCCAGCATTTT
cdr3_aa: CASSFGQAPNQPQHF

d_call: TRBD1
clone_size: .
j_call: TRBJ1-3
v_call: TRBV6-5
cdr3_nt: TGTGCCAGCAGTAGGGACAGTCGTGGAAACACCATATATTTT
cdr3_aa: CASSRDSRGNTIYF

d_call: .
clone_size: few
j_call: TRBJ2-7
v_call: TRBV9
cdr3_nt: TGTGCCAGCAGCGTAGTTGGAGGGATCAACGAGCAGTACTTC
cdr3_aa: CASSVVGGINEQYF

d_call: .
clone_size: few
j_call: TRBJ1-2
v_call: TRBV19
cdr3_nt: TGTGCCAGTAGTACTTACAGATCCAACGCTAACTATGGCTACACCTTC
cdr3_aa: CASSTYRSNANYGYTF

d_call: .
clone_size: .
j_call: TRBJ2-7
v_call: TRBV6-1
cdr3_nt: TGTGCCAGCAGTTTGACAGTGTTATACGAGCAGTACTTC
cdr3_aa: CASSLTVLYEQYF

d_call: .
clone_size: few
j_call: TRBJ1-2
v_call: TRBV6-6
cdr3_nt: TGTGCCAGCAGTTACTCTGGCTCAATGAACTATGGCTACACCTTC
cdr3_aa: CASSYSGSMNYGYTF

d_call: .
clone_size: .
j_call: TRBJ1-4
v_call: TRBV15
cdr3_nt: TGTGCCACCAGCAGAGATGATCGGGGGGCAGGTGAAAAACTGTTTTTT
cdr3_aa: CATSRDDRGAGEKLFF

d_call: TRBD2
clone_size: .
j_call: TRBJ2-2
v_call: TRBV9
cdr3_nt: TGTGCCAGCAGCGCGGGACTAGCTTCTGGGGAGCTGTTTTTT
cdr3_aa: CASSAGLASGELFF

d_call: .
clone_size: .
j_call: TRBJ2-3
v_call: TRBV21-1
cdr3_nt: TGTGCCAGCAGCAAAGGGGCTAGCGGGGGGGCAGATACGCAGTATTTT
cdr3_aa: CASSKGASGGADTQYF

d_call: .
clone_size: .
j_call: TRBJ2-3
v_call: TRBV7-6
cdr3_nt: TGTGCCAGCAGCTTTAACACAGATACGCAGTATTTT
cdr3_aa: CASSFNTDTQYF

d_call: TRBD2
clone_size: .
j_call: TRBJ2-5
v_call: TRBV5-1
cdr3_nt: TGCGCCAGCAGCCCTCCCTCAGCGGGGTACCAAGAGACCCAGTACTTC
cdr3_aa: CASSPPSAGYQETQYF

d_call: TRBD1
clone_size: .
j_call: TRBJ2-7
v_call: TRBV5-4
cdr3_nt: TGTGCCAGCAGCTCCCCGGACAGGGGCTCCTACGAGCAGTACTTC
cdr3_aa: CASSSPDRGSYEQYF

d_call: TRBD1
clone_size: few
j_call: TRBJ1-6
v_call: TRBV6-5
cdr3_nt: TGTGCCAGCAGTACCCTGGACAGGGGGAATTCACCCCTCCACTTT
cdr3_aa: CASSTLDRGNSPLHF

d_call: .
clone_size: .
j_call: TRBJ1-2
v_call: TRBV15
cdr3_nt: TGTGCCACCAGCAGAGATCGCGAGAACGCGGGCTACACCTTC
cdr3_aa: CATSRDRENAGYTF

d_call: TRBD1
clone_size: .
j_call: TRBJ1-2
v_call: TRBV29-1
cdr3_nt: TGCAGCGTTGCCCCGGGACAGGGAAGAAGTGGAGGCTACACCTTC
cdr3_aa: CSVAPGQGRSGGYTF

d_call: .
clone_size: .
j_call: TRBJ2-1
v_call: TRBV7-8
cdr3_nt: TGTGCCAGCAGCTTAGCCGAACCGGGTTACTCCTACAATGAGCAGTTCTTC
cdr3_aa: CASSLAEPGYSYNEQFF

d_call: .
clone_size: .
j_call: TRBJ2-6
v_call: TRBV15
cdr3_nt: TGTGCCACCTCGGCCGGGGGTGCTGGGGCCAACGTCCTGACTTTC
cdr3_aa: CATSAGGAGANVLTF

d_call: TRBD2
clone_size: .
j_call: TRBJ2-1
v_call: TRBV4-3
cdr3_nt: TGCGCCAGCAGCCAAGATGTGTCGCGGGGGACCTACAATGAGCAGTTCTTC
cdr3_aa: CASSQDVSRGTYNEQFF

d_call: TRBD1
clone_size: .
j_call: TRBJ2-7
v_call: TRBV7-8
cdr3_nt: TGTGCCAGCAGCTTAGGACTACAGGGGAATTCCTACGAGCAGTACTTC
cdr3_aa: CASSLGLQGNSYEQYF

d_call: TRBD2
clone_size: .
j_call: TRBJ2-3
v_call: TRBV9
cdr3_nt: TGTGCCAGCAGCGTAACCGGCGGGGGGCCAGCAGATACGCAGTATTTT
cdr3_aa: CASSVTGGGPADTQYF

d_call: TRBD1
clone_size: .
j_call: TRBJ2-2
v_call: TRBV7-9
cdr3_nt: TGTGCCAGCAGCTTAGGACGGGACAGGGGTAACACCGGGGAGCTGTTTTTT
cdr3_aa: CASSLGRDRGNTGELFF

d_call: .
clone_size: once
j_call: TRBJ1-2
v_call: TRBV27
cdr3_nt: TGTGCCAGCAGTTTATCGGCGGGGGCGCGTGGCTACACCTTC
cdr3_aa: CASSLSAGARGYTF

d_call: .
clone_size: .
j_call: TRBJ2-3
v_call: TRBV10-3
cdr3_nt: TGTGCCATCAGTGCCCGACTAGTTGAACAGGATACGCAGTATTTT
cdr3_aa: CAISARLVEQDTQYF

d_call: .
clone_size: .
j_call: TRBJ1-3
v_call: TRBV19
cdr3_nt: TGTGCCAGTACTCCGACCGGGACACTTGGAAACACCATATATTTT
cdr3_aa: CASTPTGTLGNTIYF

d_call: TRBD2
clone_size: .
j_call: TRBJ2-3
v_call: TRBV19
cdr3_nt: TGTGCCAGTAGTAAGACTAGCTTCACAGATACGCAGTATTTT
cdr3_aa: CASSKTSFTDTQYF

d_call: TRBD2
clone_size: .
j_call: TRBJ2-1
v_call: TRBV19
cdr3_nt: TGTGCCAGTAGTATAGTGGCAGCGGGGGATTCCTACAATGAGCAGTTCTTC
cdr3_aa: CASSIVAAGDSYNEQFF

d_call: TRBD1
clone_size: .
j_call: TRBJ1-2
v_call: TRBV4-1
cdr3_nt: TGCGCCAGCAGCCAAAGGGACAGGGGGGCCCAGTACACCTTC
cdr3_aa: CASSQRDRGAQYTF

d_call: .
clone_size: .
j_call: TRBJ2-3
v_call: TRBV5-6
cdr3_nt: TGTGCCAGCAGCTCGGGGGGTGGAGGGGGGGAATACACAGATACGCAGTATTTT
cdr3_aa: CASSSGGGGGEYTDTQYF

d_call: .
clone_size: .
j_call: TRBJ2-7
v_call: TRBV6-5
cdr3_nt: TGTGCCAGCAGTCCTGAACAGGGAAGATCGGGGGAGCAGTACTTC
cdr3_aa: CASSPEQGRSGEQYF

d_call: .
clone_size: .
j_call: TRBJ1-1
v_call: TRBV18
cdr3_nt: TGTGCCAGCTCACAAACAGAGAACACTGAAGCTTTCTTT
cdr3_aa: CASSQTENTEAFF

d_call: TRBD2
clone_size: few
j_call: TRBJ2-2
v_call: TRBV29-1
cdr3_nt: TGCAGCGCTCGGGAGGGGGGAACCGGGGAGCTGTTTTTT
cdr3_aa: CSAREGGTGELFF

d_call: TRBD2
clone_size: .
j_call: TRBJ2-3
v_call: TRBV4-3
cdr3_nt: TGCGCCAGCAGCCAAGATAAAGGAGCGGGGGGGCCAAATACGCAGTATTTT
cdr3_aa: CASSQDKGAGGPNTQYF

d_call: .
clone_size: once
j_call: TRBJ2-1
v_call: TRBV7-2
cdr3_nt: TGTGCCAGCAGTCCCCCTGGACTGTTCTACAATGAGCAGTTCTTC
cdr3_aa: CASSPPGLFYNEQFF

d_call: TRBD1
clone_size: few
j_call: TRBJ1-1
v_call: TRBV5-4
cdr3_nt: TGTGCCAGCAGCTTCTTGCTTGGGCTCACAGGGGACACTGAAGCTTTCTTT
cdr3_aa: CASSFLLGLTGDTEAFF

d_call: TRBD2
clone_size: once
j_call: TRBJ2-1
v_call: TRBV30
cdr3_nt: TGTGCCTGGAGCTGGGGAGGGAATAACTACAATGAGCAGTTCTTC
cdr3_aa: CAWSWGGNNYNEQFF

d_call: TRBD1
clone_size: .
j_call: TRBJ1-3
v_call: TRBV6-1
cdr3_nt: TGTGCCAGCAGTGAGTGGACAGGTAATGGAAACACCATATATTTT
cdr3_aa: CASSEWTGNGNTIYF

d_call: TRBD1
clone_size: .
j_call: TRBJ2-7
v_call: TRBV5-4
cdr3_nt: TGTGCCAGCAGCCCGGACAGGGGCTCCTACGAGCAGTACTTC
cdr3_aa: CASSPDRGSYEQYF

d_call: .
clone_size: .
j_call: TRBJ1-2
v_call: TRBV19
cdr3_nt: TGTGCCAGTAGTACCCAAGGGGGAGACGGGAACTATGGCTACACCTTC
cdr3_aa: CASSTQGGDGNYGYTF

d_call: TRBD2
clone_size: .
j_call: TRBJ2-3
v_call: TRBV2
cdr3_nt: TGTGCCAGCAGTGAAAGGTCTAGCGGGGGGGTCTTAGATACGCAGTATTTT
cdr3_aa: CASSERSSGGVLDTQYF